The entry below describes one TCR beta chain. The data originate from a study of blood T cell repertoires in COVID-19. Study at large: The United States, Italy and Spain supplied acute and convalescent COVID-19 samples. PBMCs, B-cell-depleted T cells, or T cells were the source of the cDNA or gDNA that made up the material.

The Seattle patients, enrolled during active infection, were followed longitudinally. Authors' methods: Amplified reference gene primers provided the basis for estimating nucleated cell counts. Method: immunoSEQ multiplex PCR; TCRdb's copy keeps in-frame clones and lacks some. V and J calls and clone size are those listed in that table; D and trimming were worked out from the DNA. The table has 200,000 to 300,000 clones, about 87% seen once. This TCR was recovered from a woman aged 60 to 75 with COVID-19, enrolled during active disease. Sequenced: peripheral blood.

In nucleotides, the CDR3 is TGTGCCAGCAGACCCTTAGCGGGAGGGTCGGGTGAGCAGTTCTTC. Translation: CASRPLAGGSGEQFF. The chain uses TRBV11-2 and TRBJ2-1; 11 bases match TRBD2. The CDR3 is 15 amino acids. J lost 9 bases, V lost 6 bases, and 10 bases had no gene match. Germline lookup yields CDR1 SGHAT and CDR2 FQNNGV.